Listed below are T cell receptor beta chains from one sample, sequenced in a study of CXCR3-negative and CXCR3-positive naive CD8 T cells. TCRdb re-called the 5' RACE reads and shows each CDR3 protein once, DNA omitted. Here the sample table reports some 6,600 distinct CDR3 sequences. Sequences were obtained from naive CXCR3+ CD8+ T cells from blood. These receptors all stem from a human donor in good health. Some clones in this sample may be carry-over from other donors' samples. The CDR3 runs from the conserved cysteine through the conserved F or W. Each record gives: CDR3 protein, J gene, V gene, clone size. Clone size appears in some rows only: once, few, many, or a class for an expanded clone.

cdr3_aa: CASSHNSGTSEPDTQYF
j_call: TRBJ2-3
v_call: TRBV9
clone_size: medium-sized

cdr3_aa: CSVAVGIGYNEQFF
j_call: TRBJ2-1
v_call: TRBV29-1
clone_size: NA

cdr3_aa: CASSIAGSSYEQYF
j_call: TRBJ2-7
v_call: TRBV12-3/TRBV12-4
clone_size: medium-sized

cdr3_aa: CASSYASGRGEETQYF
j_call: TRBJ2-5
v_call: TRBV5-4
clone_size: NA

cdr3_aa: CASSIDLEVTEAFF
j_call: TRBJ1-1
v_call: TRBV19
clone_size: NA

cdr3_aa: CASSLSSGSSYNEQFF
j_call: TRBJ2-1
v_call: TRBV27
clone_size: NA

cdr3_aa: CATSRDRGSGYTF
j_call: TRBJ1-2
v_call: TRBV15
clone_size: NA

cdr3_aa: CASSEGQGAKYQETQYF
j_call: TRBJ2-5
v_call: TRBV4-1
clone_size: NA

cdr3_aa: CASSELTGDRDIQYF
j_call: TRBJ2-4
v_call: TRBV2
clone_size: medium-sized

cdr3_aa: CASSLWGNEQFF
j_call: TRBJ2-1
v_call: TRBV28
clone_size: NA

cdr3_aa: CASSTSGSSYEQYF
j_call: TRBJ2-7
v_call: TRBV5-4
clone_size: NA

cdr3_aa: CASSLAVEETQYF
j_call: TRBJ2-5
v_call: TRBV7-8
clone_size: medium-sized

cdr3_aa: CASSFPGGTEAFF
j_call: TRBJ1-1
v_call: TRBV6-2/TRBV6-3
clone_size: NA

cdr3_aa: CSVEDIAGANVLTF
j_call: TRBJ2-6
v_call: TRBV29-1
clone_size: medium-sized

cdr3_aa: CASSRAGLAPYEQYF
j_call: TRBJ2-7
v_call: TRBV19
clone_size: NA

cdr3_aa: CASRYSGGPYEQYF
j_call: TRBJ2-7
v_call: TRBV12-3/TRBV12-4
clone_size: medium-sized

cdr3_aa: CASSLSGHLSPDPQITQYF
j_call: TRBJ2-3
v_call: TRBV18
clone_size: NA

cdr3_aa: CASSLPRGGIDTEAFF
j_call: TRBJ1-1
v_call: TRBV7-6
clone_size: medium-sized

cdr3_aa: CASTRTGTEAFF
j_call: TRBJ1-1
v_call: TRBV7-9
clone_size: NA

cdr3_aa: CASIEAVQETQYF
j_call: TRBJ2-5
v_call: TRBV2
clone_size: medium-sized

cdr3_aa: CASSPSTGDSRNTIYF
j_call: TRBJ1-3
v_call: TRBV7-7
clone_size: NA

cdr3_aa: CASTSGLRPYEQYF
j_call: TRBJ2-7
v_call: TRBV2
clone_size: NA

cdr3_aa: CASSKWGTTGTDTQYF
j_call: TRBJ2-3
v_call: TRBV21-1
clone_size: NA

cdr3_aa: CASSFKGLPYEQYF
j_call: TRBJ2-7
v_call: TRBV12-3/TRBV12-4
clone_size: medium-sized